The entry below gives a single TCR beta chain sequence along with its context. V lost 4 bases to trimming and J lost 4 bases; unmatched junction nucleotides: 18. Germline CDR1 and CDR2: SGHNT and YYREEE (reference sequence). The CDR3 spans 19 residues. Sequencing used immunoSEQ multiplex PCR; TCRdb keeps in-frame clones, though not all of them. Of about 150,000 clones listed, 75% to 90% are singletons. The data were obtained in a study of blood T cell repertoires in COVID-19. For the study at large: Spain, Italy and the United States supplied samples that represented acute and convalescent COVID-19. Nucleic acid was either cDNA or gDNA, and it came from T cells, B-cell-depleted T cells, or PBMCs.

Seattle enrolled patients during active infection and tracked them longitudinally. The source material was peripheral blood. The chain employs TRBV5-4 and TRBJ2-7, with 12 bases aligning to TRBD1. This clonotype was obtained from a man aged 18 to 29 with COVID-19, enrolled during active disease. The CDR3 sequence: CASSGGTGGPAGGFYEQYF. In DNA, the CDR3 is TGTGCCAGCAGCGGGGGGACAGGGGGCCCAGCGGGAGGATTTTACGAGCAGTACTTC. Variable domain in full (rest from reference TRBV5-4 and TRBJ2-7): ETGVTQSPTHLIKTRGQQVTLRCSSQSGHNTVSWYQQALGQGPQFIFQYYREEENGRGNFPPRFSGLQFPNYSSELNVNALELDDSALYLCASSGGTGGPAGGFYEQYFGPGTRLTVT.